These T cell receptor beta chains were read from a single sample in a study of blood T cell repertoires in COVID-19. The table came from immunoSEQ multiplex PCR; TCRdb's copy has only in-frame clones and leaves some out. The sample holds around 200,000 clones, approximately 86% seen once. The sample comprised PBMCs or T cells enriched from blood (not recorded which). These receptor sequences come from a woman younger than 45 who had been exposed to COVID-19. The CDR3 runs from the conserved cysteine through the conserved F or W. The order of the fields is D gene, V gene, J gene, clone size, CDR3 protein, CDR3 DNA. The D gene is left open where the match is weak. Only part of the rows carry a size: once, few, many, or a class if the clone is expanded.

d_gene: .
v_gene: TRBV6-1
j_gene: TRBJ1-6
abundance: .
CDR3aa: CASSDRDNSPLHF
CDR3nt: TGTGCCAGCAGTGACAGGGATAATTCACCCCTCCACTTT

d_gene: .
v_gene: TRBV3-1/TRBV3-2
j_gene: TRBJ1-2
abundance: .
CDR3aa: CASSPWSGTGYGYTF
CDR3nt: TGTGCCAGCAGCCCATGGTCCGGGACTGGGTATGGCTACACCTTC

d_gene: .
v_gene: TRBV4-1
j_gene: TRBJ1-1
abundance: once
CDR3aa: CASRPTQPPIRTTEAFF
CDR3nt: TGCGCCAGCAGACCTACCCAACCCCCCATTAGAACTACTGAAGCTTTCTTT

d_gene: TRBD1
v_gene: TRBV5-1
j_gene: TRBJ1-2
abundance: .
CDR3aa: CASSTDRGAGYTF
CDR3nt: TGCGCCAGCAGCACAGACAGGGGTGCTGGCTACACCTTC

d_gene: TRBD1
v_gene: TRBV25-1
j_gene: TRBJ2-1
abundance: .
CDR3aa: CASSPRDRVSSEQFF
CDR3nt: TGTGCCAGCAGTCCCCGGGACAGGGTATCGTCTGAGCAGTTCTTC

d_gene: .
v_gene: TRBV3-1/TRBV3-2
j_gene: TRBJ1-5
abundance: .
CDR3aa: CASSQGGSNQPQHF
CDR3nt: TGTGCCAGCAGCCAAGGGGGCAGCAATCAGCCCCAGCATTTT

d_gene: TRBD2
v_gene: TRBV30
j_gene: TRBJ2-3
abundance: .
CDR3aa: CAWSVGTSGSTDTQYF
CDR3nt: TGTGCCTGGAGTGTAGGGACTAGCGGGAGCACAGATACGCAGTATTTT

d_gene: TRBD1
v_gene: TRBV5-1
j_gene: TRBJ2-6
abundance: .
CDR3aa: CASSLGDREANVLTF
CDR3nt: TGCGCCAGCAGCTTGGGGGACAGGGAGGCCAACGTCCTGACTTTC

d_gene: TRBD2
v_gene: TRBV7-6
j_gene: TRBJ2-1
abundance: .
CDR3aa: CASSLAGRESRGEQFF
CDR3nt: TGTGCCAGCAGCTTAGCGGGGAGGGAGTCACGGGGTGAGCAGTTCTTC

d_gene: .
v_gene: TRBV2
j_gene: TRBJ1-6
abundance: .
CDR3aa: CASSVGGKYNSPLHF
CDR3nt: TGTGCCAGCAGTGTAGGGGGAAAATATAATTCACCCCTCCACTTT

d_gene: .
v_gene: TRBV9
j_gene: TRBJ2-5
abundance: .
CDR3aa: CASSARVTGGAETQYF
CDR3nt: TGTGCCAGCAGCGCCCGAGTGACGGGGGGCGCTGAGACCCAGTACTTC

d_gene: .
v_gene: TRBV5-5
j_gene: TRBJ1-6
abundance: .
CDR3aa: CASSPVRQPNSPLHF
CDR3nt: TGTGCCAGCAGTCCGGTGAGACAGCCTAATTCACCCCTCCACTTT

d_gene: TRBD1
v_gene: TRBV6-5
j_gene: TRBJ2-4
abundance: .
CDR3aa: CASSAGGLAKNIQYF
CDR3nt: TGTGCCAGCTCGGCAGGGGGTCTCGCCAAAAACATTCAGTACTTC

d_gene: .
v_gene: TRBV3-1/TRBV3-2
j_gene: TRBJ1-1
abundance: few
CDR3aa: CASSLQDMNTEAFF
CDR3nt: TGTGCCAGCAGCCTACAGGACATGAACACTGAAGCTTTCTTT

d_gene: .
v_gene: TRBV15
j_gene: TRBJ1-2
abundance: .
CDR3aa: CATSSAGTSDGYTF
CDR3nt: TGTGCCACCAGTTCCGCCGGGACTTCTGATGGCTACACCTTC

d_gene: .
v_gene: TRBV5-5
j_gene: TRBJ2-2
abundance: .
CDR3aa: CASSQRQSLELFF
CDR3nt: TGTGCCAGCAGCCAAAGACAGTCGCTGGAGCTGTTTTTT

d_gene: .
v_gene: TRBV2
j_gene: TRBJ1-1
abundance: .
CDR3aa: CASITSIYTEAFF
CDR3nt: TGTGCCAGCATTACCTCTATATACACTGAAGCTTTCTTT

d_gene: .
v_gene: TRBV4-1
j_gene: TRBJ2-1
abundance: .
CDR3aa: CASSQDREVNYNEQFF
CDR3nt: TGCGCCAGCAGCCAAGATCGGGAAGTGAACTACAATGAGCAGTTCTTC

d_gene: .
v_gene: TRBV2
j_gene: TRBJ2-2
abundance: .
CDR3aa: CASRANRGGAEWDTGELFF
CDR3nt: TGTGCCAGCAGAGCTAACCGCGGCGGGGCAGAGTGGGACACCGGGGAGCTGTTTTTT

d_gene: .
v_gene: TRBV7-2
j_gene: TRBJ2-1
abundance: .
CDR3aa: CASSPRGGEQFF
CDR3nt: TGTGCCAGCAGCCCGAGAGGGGGTGAGCAGTTCTTC

d_gene: .
v_gene: TRBV6-5
j_gene: TRBJ1-6
abundance: .
CDR3aa: CASTRTVNFNSPLHF
CDR3nt: TGTGCCAGCACCCGGACAGTTAATTTTAATTCACCCCTCCACTTT

d_gene: .
v_gene: TRBV5-1
j_gene: TRBJ2-7
abundance: .
CDR3aa: CASSLAGVAEQYF
CDR3nt: TGCGCCAGCAGCTTGGCAGGGGTGGCCGAGCAGTACTTC

d_gene: TRBD1
v_gene: TRBV4-1
j_gene: TRBJ2-2
abundance: .
CDR3aa: CASSPLDRGRTGELFF
CDR3nt: TGCGCCAGCAGCCCCCTAGACAGGGGGCGGACCGGGGAGCTGTTTTTT

d_gene: .
v_gene: TRBV5-1
j_gene: TRBJ1-1
abundance: .
CDR3aa: CASSLARSIGNTEAFF
CDR3nt: TGCGCCAGCAGCTTGGCCAGGTCGATCGGGAACACTGAAGCTTTCTTT

d_gene: .
v_gene: TRBV4-2
j_gene: TRBJ1-5
abundance: .
CDR3aa: CASSDRSYSNQPQHF
CDR3nt: TGTGCCAGCAGTGACAGAAGTTATAGCAATCAGCCCCAGCATTTT

d_gene: .
v_gene: TRBV10-2
j_gene: TRBJ1-2
abundance: .
CDR3aa: CASTLDITSYGYTF
CDR3nt: TGCGCCAGCACCCTGGACATTACCTCCTATGGCTACACCTTC

d_gene: TRBD1
v_gene: TRBV6-5
j_gene: TRBJ1-1
abundance: .
CDR3aa: CASKAGGSNTEAFF
CDR3nt: TGTGCCAGCAAGGCAGGGGGTTCGAACACTGAAGCTTTCTTT

d_gene: TRBD1
v_gene: TRBV27
j_gene: TRBJ1-2
abundance: once
CDR3aa: CASSAGQGGVGYTF
CDR3nt: TGTGCCAGCAGTGCGGGACAGGGCGGGGTTGGCTACACCTTC

d_gene: .
v_gene: TRBV6-5
j_gene: TRBJ1-2
abundance: .
CDR3aa: CASSLGWIQGDGYTF
CDR3nt: TGTGCCAGCAGCCTGGGGTGGATCCAGGGTGATGGCTACACCTTC

d_gene: .
v_gene: TRBV27
j_gene: TRBJ1-2
abundance: .
CDR3aa: CASSLSIRAGGYTF
CDR3nt: TGTGCCAGCAGTTTATCGATCAGGGCAGGGGGCTACACCTTC

d_gene: TRBD1
v_gene: TRBV7-9
j_gene: TRBJ2-7
abundance: .
CDR3aa: CASSFDRGRIGYEQYF
CDR3nt: TGTGCCAGCAGCTTCGACAGGGGAAGGATCGGGTACGAGCAGTACTTC

d_gene: .
v_gene: TRBV5-4
j_gene: TRBJ2-7
abundance: .
CDR3aa: CASSLVRDSNYEQYF
CDR3nt: TGTGCCAGCAGCTTGGTTCGGGATTCTAACTACGAGCAGTACTTC

d_gene: .
v_gene: TRBV27
j_gene: TRBJ2-1
abundance: .
CDR3aa: CAIKREQFF
CDR3nt: TGTGCCATCAAACGGGAGCAGTTCTTC

d_gene: TRBD2
v_gene: TRBV18
j_gene: TRBJ2-7
abundance: .
CDR3aa: CASSPGLADYEQYF
CDR3nt: TGTGCCAGCTCACCCGGACTAGCGGACTACGAGCAGTACTTC

d_gene: .
v_gene: TRBV15
j_gene: TRBJ2-7
abundance: .
CDR3aa: CATSSRTGTRSYEQYF
CDR3nt: TGTGCCACCAGCAGTCGTACCGGGACACGCTCCTACGAGCAGTACTTC

d_gene: .
v_gene: TRBV28
j_gene: TRBJ1-2
abundance: .
CDR3aa: CASSLIGGARYTF
CDR3nt: TGTGCCAGCAGTTTGATTGGAGGGGCGCGCTACACCTTC

d_gene: .
v_gene: TRBV11-2
j_gene: TRBJ1-5
abundance: .
CDR3aa: CASSLEGGGNQPQHF
CDR3nt: TGTGCCAGCAGCTTAGAGGGGGGGGGCAATCAGCCCCAGCATTTT

d_gene: .
v_gene: TRBV3-1/TRBV3-2
j_gene: TRBJ2-3
abundance: .
CDR3aa: CASSLRARGEGDTQYF
CDR3nt: TGTGCCAGCAGCCTCCGCGCGCGGGGAGAGGGGGATACGCAGTATTTT

d_gene: .
v_gene: TRBV4-2
j_gene: TRBJ1-5
abundance: once
CDR3aa: CASSQGQSNQPQHF
CDR3nt: TGTGCCAGCAGCCAAGGACAGAGCAATCAGCCCCAGCATTTT

d_gene: TRBD1
v_gene: TRBV4-1
j_gene: TRBJ2-7
abundance: .
CDR3aa: CASSQGQGETYEQYF
CDR3nt: TGCGCCAGCAGCCAAGGCCAGGGGGAGACCTACGAGCAGTACTTC

d_gene: TRBD2
v_gene: TRBV11-3
j_gene: TRBJ2-1
abundance: .
CDR3aa: CASSLVSGGNEQFF
CDR3nt: TGTGCCAGCAGCCTCGTTAGCGGGGGGAATGAGCAGTTCTTC

d_gene: .
v_gene: TRBV30
j_gene: TRBJ2-1
abundance: .
CDR3aa: CAWSVGDGWNEQFF
CDR3nt: TGTGCCTGGAGTGTAGGCGACGGGTGGAATGAGCAGTTCTTC

d_gene: TRBD1
v_gene: TRBV11-3
j_gene: TRBJ1-2
abundance: .
CDR3aa: CASSSDRNYGYTF
CDR3nt: TGTGCCAGCAGCTCGGACAGGAACTATGGCTACACCTTC

d_gene: .
v_gene: TRBV5-1
j_gene: TRBJ1-6
abundance: .
CDR3aa: CASSLEPGADLALHF
CDR3nt: TGCGCCAGCAGCTTGGAGCCAGGGGCGGATTTGGCCCTCCACTTT

d_gene: .
v_gene: TRBV12-5
j_gene: TRBJ1-3
abundance: few
CDR3aa: CASGLQASGNTIYF
CDR3nt: TGTGCTAGTGGACTCCAGGCGTCGGGAAACACCATATATTTT

d_gene: .
v_gene: TRBV19
j_gene: TRBJ1-2
abundance: .
CDR3aa: CASTRDTTNYGYTF
CDR3nt: TGTGCCAGTACCCGGGACACAACTAACTATGGCTACACCTTC

d_gene: .
v_gene: TRBV10-3
j_gene: TRBJ1-2
abundance: once
CDR3aa: CANLWTAYGYTF
CDR3nt: TGTGCCAACCTCTGGACAGCCTATGGCTACACCTTC

d_gene: TRBD2
v_gene: TRBV9
j_gene: TRBJ2-7
abundance: .
CDR3aa: CASSVSGGLYEQYF
CDR3nt: TGTGCCAGCAGCGTAAGCGGGGGCCTCTACGAGCAGTACTTC

d_gene: TRBD2
v_gene: TRBV6-4
j_gene: TRBJ2-3
abundance: many
CDR3aa: CASSERGGTDTQYF
CDR3nt: TGTGCCAGCAGTGAGCGGGGGGGCACAGATACGCAGTATTTT

d_gene: TRBD1
v_gene: TRBV5-1
j_gene: TRBJ2-2
abundance: .
CDR3aa: CASSGTGTGNTGELFF
CDR3nt: TGCGCCAGCAGCGGTACCGGGACAGGGAACACCGGGGAGCTGTTTTTT

d_gene: TRBD1
v_gene: TRBV5-5
j_gene: TRBJ2-2
abundance: .
CDR3aa: CASSLGGPEVGELFF
CDR3nt: TGTGCCAGCAGCTTAGGGGGCCCTGAGGTCGGGGAGCTGTTTTTT

d_gene: .
v_gene: TRBV20-1
j_gene: TRBJ1-2
abundance: .
CDR3aa: CSASSRTESYGYTF
CDR3nt: TGCAGTGCTAGTTCAAGAACAGAGTCCTATGGCTACACCTTC

d_gene: TRBD1
v_gene: TRBV5-1
j_gene: TRBJ1-2
abundance: few
CDR3aa: CASSPSTGSITYGYTF
CDR3nt: TGCGCCAGCAGCCCCTCGACAGGGTCTATTACCTATGGCTACACCTTC

d_gene: .
v_gene: TRBV19
j_gene: TRBJ1-2
abundance: once
CDR3aa: CASSKPLGGRDGYTF
CDR3nt: TGTGCCAGTAGTAAACCATTGGGGGGGCGAGATGGCTACACCTTC